The clone carrying this T cell receptor (beta chain) was recorded a few times. The data stem from a study of blood T cells in healthy people across ages. Unmatched junction bases numbered 7, after V lost 7 bases and J lost 4 bases. The CDR3 is 14 residues long. Using a J-beta primer mix together with a sample-barcoded 5' primer, a second PCR was run for about 6 to 12 cycles. Each cDNA molecule was tagged by a template-switch adaptor that had 12 random nucleotides. TCRdb re-analysed the 5' RACE reads in MiXCR, keeping a single row per CDR3 protein. Here the sample spans 450,000 to 700,000 distinct CDR3 sequences, about 26% being singletons.

The receptor comes from a woman in her seventies in good health. The sequencing sample was made of blood. V usage is TRBV12-3 or TRBV12-4 and J usage is TRBJ2-5; 9 bases fit TRBD1. CDR3 loop: CASNDRGRVETQYF. The CDR3 DNA is TGTGCCAGCAACGACAGGGGGAGAGTAGAGACCCAGTACTTC.